The 16 T cell receptor beta chains in this list originate from one sample, sequenced in a study of shared clonotypes between healthy human individuals. Only in-frame clones appear in the TCRdb table, and some are missing; sequencing was by immunoSEQ multiplex PCR. Counted here are 2 million to 2.5 million clones, around 95% occurring once; the ten biggest clones make up around 0.13%. Sequencing input: naive CD4+ T cells sorted from blood. The sample's subset: CD45RA+ positively selected. The receptors come from a man younger than 35 in good health.

The chain uses TRBV28 and TRBJ1-2; D perhaps matches TRBD1 (5 bases). The CDR3 contains 13 residues. Germline CDR1 reads MDHEN; CDR2 reads SYDVKM. V lost 6 bases, J lost 1 base, and 9 bases lay in between. CDR3 bases: TGTGCCAGCAGCATCGACAGTAACTATGGCTACACCTTC. Its translation is CASSIDSNYGYTF.

This sequence joins TRBV11-2 and TRBJ2-3; TRBD2 is a possible D gene (6 bases). This CDR3 is 17 amino acids long. Trimming shortened V by 4 bases and J by 4 bases, and 21 bases separated the two germline ends. Per germline, CDR1 SGHAT and CDR2 FQNNGV. The CDR3 loop is CASSSSFGTLGADTQYF. CDR3 bases: TGTGCCAGCAGCTCTTCCTTCGGGACTCTAGGGGCAGATACGCAGTATTTT.

This chain links TRBV4-1 with TRBJ2-1; D is perhaps TRBD2 (7 bases). CDR3 length equals 13 residues. Between the trimmed V and J ends, which lost 8 bases and 7 bases, there was a span of 15 bases. The germline V gene encodes CDR1 MGHRA and CDR2 YSYEKL. This CDR3 is CASRSGGQNEQFF. DNA of the CDR3: TGCGCCAGCCGCTCCGGGGGGCAGAATGAGCAGTTCTTC.

Worth noting for this clone: Other DNA sequences from this sample encode an identical CDR3 as well. This sequence joins TRBV7-2 and TRBJ2-2; TRBD2 matches at 9 bases. J lost 0 bases, V lost 1 base, and 3 bases had no gene match. Germline CDR1 and CDR2: SGHTA and FQGNSA. The CDR3 is 17 amino acids. CDR3 sequence: CASSLDGGRANTGELFF. CDR3 coding DNA: TGTGCCAGCAGCTTAGATGGCGGGAGGGCGAACACCGGGGAGCTGTTTTTT. Drawing the rest from reference TRBV7-2 and TRBJ2-2, the complete variable domain is GAGVSQSPSNKVTEKGKDVELRCDPISGHTALYWYRQSLGQGLEFLIYFQGNSAPDKSGLPSDRFSAERTGGSVSTLTIQRTQQEDSAVYLCASSLDGGRANTGELFFGEGSRLTVL.

In the case of this clone: Other DNA sequences from this sample encode an identical CDR3 as well. The V call is TRBV9, the J call TRBJ2-5; the D call may be TRBD1 or TRBD2 (7 bases each). Trimming cost V 0 bases and J 5 bases, with 11 bases left between them. Germline V gene data show CDR1 as SGDLS and CDR2 as YYNGEE. CDR3 size: 14 residues. CDR3 nucleotide sequence: TGTGCCAGCAGCGTAGGACAGGGAGGGGAGACCCAGTACTTC. Amino acids: CASSVGQGGETQYF. The full variable domain, in which reference TRBV9 and TRBJ2-5 provide the parts outside the CDR3, is DSGVTQTPKHLITATGQRVTLRCSPRSGDLSVYWYQQSLDQGLQFLIQYYNGEERAKGNILERFSAQQFPDLHSELNLSSLELGDSALYFCASSVGQGGETQYFGPGTRLLVL.

Only one count was recorded for this clone. The chain carries TRBV2 and TRBJ1-1, with D possibly matching TRBD1 (5 bases). This CDR3 comprises 15 residues. CDR1 is SNHLY and CDR2 is FYNNEI in the germline V gene. Trimming took off 3 bases at V and 4 bases at J, with 15 bases between the two ends. CDR3 protein: CASSDSEGRGTEAFF. The CDR3 DNA sequence: TGTGCCAGCAGTGATTCCGAGGGGAGGGGCACTGAAGCTTTCTTT.

This chain uses TRBV28 with TRBJ2-1; possible D gene TRBD1, 7 bases. Per germline, CDR1 MDHEN and CDR2 SYDVKM. The CDR3 runs to 15 residues. The V end was cut by 5 bases, the J end by 2 bases, with 13 bases between. CDR3: CASSGGGEAYNEQFF. The CDR3, as DNA: TGTGCCAGCAGTGGAGGGGGCGAAGCCTACAATGAGCAGTTCTTC.

The CDR3 sequence is CASSPRGGELFF. For the CDR3, the DNA is TGTGCCAGCAGCCCCCGAGGAGGGGAGCTGTTTTTT. This sequence joins TRBV7-8 and TRBJ2-2; unclear D gene. The CDR3 is 12 amino acids. The germline CDR1 and CDR2 sequences are SGHVS and FQNEAQ. The V end was cut by 5 bases, the J end by 8 bases, with 9 bases between.

This sequence joins TRBV29-1 and TRBJ1-2; D is undetermined. Germline loops: CDR1 SQVTM, CDR2 ANQGSEA. The V end was cut by 7 bases, the J end by 7 bases, with 13 bases between. The CDR3 consists of 11 residues. CDR3 in DNA: TGCAGCGGGTGGAGGGTAGGTGGCTACACCTTC. Protein product: CSGWRVGGYTF.

With respect to this clone: Other DNA sequences in this specimen translate into the identical CDR3. The genes are TRBV5-4 and TRBJ1-3; TRBD1 agrees at 7 bases. The CDR3 covers 16 residues. Germline values: CDR1 SGHNT, CDR2 YYREEE (reference sequence). Trimming took 0 bases from V and 0 from J; bases not matched to a gene: 3. This CDR3 reads CASSLGGTASGNTIYF. The DNA for the CDR3 is TGTGCCAGCAGCTTGGGCGGGACAGCCTCTGGAAACACCATATATTTT.

This chain links TRBV18 with TRBJ2-5, with D possibly TRBD1 on 6 matching bases. There are 15 residues in the CDR3. Germline V gives CDR1 KGHSH, CDR2 LQKENI. Trimming removed 0 bases at V and 5 bases at J, with 13 bases between. This CDR3 is CASSPPGTKRETQYF. In DNA form, the CDR3 reads TGTGCCAGCTCACCACCTGGGACAAAGAGGGAGACCCAGTACTTC.

The genes are TRBV5-1 and TRBJ2-1, with 7 positions matching TRBD2. Germline V gives CDR1 SGHRS, CDR2 YFSETQ. V trimming: 6 bases; J trimming: 4 bases; junction bases outside the gene matches: 7. This CDR3 is 14 amino acids long. The CDR3 loop reads CASKTQRDYNEQFF. CDR3 DNA: TGCGCCAGCAAGACCCAGCGGGATTACAATGAGCAGTTCTTC.

The rearrangement joins TRBV10-3 to TRBJ2-7; D is possibly TRBD2 (6 bases). Germline CDR1 and CDR2: ENHRY and SYGVKD. The CDR3 has 11 residues. With 10 bases removed from V and 5 bases from J, the gap between germline ends came to 12 bases. The CDR3 DNA is TGTGCCACCACTTGGGGGGACGAGCAGTACTTC. It translates to CATTWGDEQYF.

This chain connects TRBV9 to TRBJ1-6; the D is unclear. V lost 2 bases and J lost 0, with 6 bases in between. CDR3 length equals 15 residues. Germline CDR1 SGDLS, CDR2 YYNGEE. In DNA form, the CDR3 reads TGTGCCAGCAGCGTGTTGGGCTCCTATAATTCACCCCTCCACTTT. Its protein is CASSVLGSYNSPLHF.

The chain employs TRBV10-3 and TRBJ1-6; D remains unclear. This CDR3 contains 15 residues. Germline V gene sequence: CDR1 ENHRY, CDR2 SYGVKD. The germline V and J ends were trimmed by 6 bases and 7 bases, with 16 bases remaining between them. DNA of the CDR3: TGTGCCATCAGCCCCGCGACCGGACTAAATTCACCCCTCCACTTT. It encodes CAISPATGLNSPLHF.

The rearrangement joins TRBV9 to TRBJ2-7; tentative D call: TRBD1 (5 bases). The CDR3 totals 14 residues. Germline V gives CDR1 SGDLS, CDR2 YYNGEE. Trimming cost V 4 bases and J 5 bases, with 16 bases left between them. The CDR3 loop is CASSTTVGGNEQYF. The CDR3 DNA sequence: TGTGCCAGCAGCACGACAGTCGGTGGCAACGAGCAGTACTTC.